This is a list of T cell receptor beta chains from one sample in a study of blood T cell repertoires in COVID-19. The table came from immunoSEQ multiplex PCR; TCRdb's copy has only in-frame clones and leaves some out. The table has about 380,000 clones, more than 75% seen once. Sequenced material: PBMCs or T cells enriched from blood (not recorded which). The receptors stem from a man aged 25-40 years who had recovered from COVID-19. Each CDR3 is given with its conserved first and last residue.

TRBV6-5 CASSYLGREYGYTF
TRBV19 CASKRPEPNQPQHF
TRBV7-9 CASSNRDREKDGYTF
TRBV6-4 CASKRSGDQPQHF
TRBV20-1 CSAASYNEQFF
TRBV4-3 CASSQADLRTVYGYTF
TRBV11-2 CASSLRWGGFSYEQYF
TRBV29-1 CSAAGYTEAFF
TRBV11-3 CASSPGTSSYNEQFF
TRBV10-3 CAISAVNYGYTF
TRBV5-1 CASSHWSAGGGEQYF
TRBV2 CASRSSGVTSYEQYF
TRBV24-1 CATSDEPVTGGSGNTIYF
TRBV15 CATSSRTGGTYNSPLHF
TRBV4-2 CASSPRLQGATEAFF
TRBV27 CASRANYGYTF
TRBV30 CAWSVGNRGYYNSPLHF
TRBV29-1 CSALIGQGERGYTF
TRBV27 CASSLAPWLTGELFF
TRBV5-1 CASSLDTGGFGYTF
TRBV5-1 CASSGDRVYGYTF
TRBV27 CASSLGGVLTEAFF
TRBV19 CASSKPLDRSNTEAFF
TRBV21-1 CASSKGPPQNTGELFF
TRBV7-9 CASSLGLVGELFF
TRBV4-1 CASSQTPGHWEETQYF
TRBV5-8 CASSLYGYTF
TRBV3-1/TRBV3-2 CASSQDAGYGYTF